This TCR beta chain was recovered during a study of cytomegalovirus exposure and HLA in healthy donors. On this clone: The antigen remains unidentified.

The study's findings and limits: Despite most TCR sequences being rare, some public TCRs occurred in many donors.

The germline gives CDR1 MDHEN, CDR2 SYDVKM. J was trimmed by 7 bases and V by 2 bases; bases with no gene match: 8. This CDR3 has 16 residues. 13 Jbeta primers and 60 Vbeta primers were used for the PCR. Sequencing was performed with immunoSEQ multiplex PCR; in TCRdb, only in-frame clones are kept and a portion is missing. The sample yields over 130,000 clones, roughly 62% seen once. Sequenced input: PBMCs. The J gene is TRBJ2-2, the V gene TRBV28, with 9 bases fitting TRBD1. This sequence originates from a male donor in good health and CMV-seronegative. The CDR3 spells CASSLPGQGRDGELFF. CDR3 nucleotides: TGTGCCAGCAGTTTACCGGGACAGGGCAGGGACGGGGAGCTGTTTTTT.